The TCR beta chain described here comes from a study of T-cell reconstitution after alpha-beta-depleted transplantation in children. Using unique molecular identifiers, the investigators prepared the TCRbeta library. TCRdb used MiXCR to reprocess the PCR reads, holding one entry per CDR3 protein. The data hold around 600,000 distinct CDR3 sequences, with about 10% observed a single time. This clonotype appeared a few times. The sequence derives from a human donor who donated a stem cell graft to a child with acute myeloid leukemia. This material consisted of PBMCs from the stem cell graft donor, taken from the stem cell graft.

The CDR3 DNA reads TGTGCCAGCAGCTCCCGGGGAGCGGGAAACACCCAGTACTTC. As protein: CASSSRGAGNTQYF. The chain is built from TRBV6-2 or TRBV6-3 and TRBJ2-5; 7 positions match TRBD2. CDR1 is MNHEY, CDR2 SVGEGT, per germline. V was clipped by 6 bases and J by 8 bases; unmatched bases: 12. The CDR3 has 14 residues.